This TCR beta chain was captured in a study of neoadjuvant anti-PD-1 for oral cavity cancer. The method was immunoSEQ multiplex PCR; TCRdb's version includes in-frame clones alone and lacks a portion of them. The sample records 60,000 to 75,000 clones, around 80% being singletons. Patients had HPV-negative, locally advanced oral cavity squamous cell carcinoma. Germline CDR1 and CDR2: SGHAT and FQNNGV. This CDR3 region has 13 residues. Trimming took 5 bases from V and 5 from J, leaving 12 bases between them. The starting material was PBMCs, obtained before nivolumab (anti-PD-1) treatment. The TCR comes from a person aged 35-79 years with oral cavity squamous cell carcinoma. The V and J genes are TRBV11-2 and TRBJ1-2; D is unresolved. CDR3 sequence: CASSPGVQYGYTF. DNA for the CDR3: TGTGCCAGCAGCCCCGGGGTTCAATATGGCTACACCTTC. Looking up the rest from reference TRBV11-2 and TRBJ1-2 gives the full variable domain: EAGVAQSPRYKIIEKRQSVAFWCNPISGHATLYWYQQILGQGPKLLIQFQNNGVVDDSQLPKDRFSAERLKGVDSTLKIQPAKLEDSAVYLCASSPGVQYGYTFGSGTRLTVV.